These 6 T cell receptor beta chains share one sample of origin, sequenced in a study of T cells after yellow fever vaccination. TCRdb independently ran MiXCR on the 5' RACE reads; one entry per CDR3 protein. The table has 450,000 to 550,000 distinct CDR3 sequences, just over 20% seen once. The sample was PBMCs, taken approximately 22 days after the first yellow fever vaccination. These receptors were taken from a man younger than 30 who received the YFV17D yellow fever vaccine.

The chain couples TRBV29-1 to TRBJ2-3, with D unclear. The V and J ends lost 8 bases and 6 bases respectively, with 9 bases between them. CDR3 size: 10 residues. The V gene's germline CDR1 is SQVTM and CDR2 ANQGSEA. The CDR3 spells CSFARDTQYF. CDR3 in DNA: TGCAGCTTCGCCCGGGATACGCAGTATTTT.

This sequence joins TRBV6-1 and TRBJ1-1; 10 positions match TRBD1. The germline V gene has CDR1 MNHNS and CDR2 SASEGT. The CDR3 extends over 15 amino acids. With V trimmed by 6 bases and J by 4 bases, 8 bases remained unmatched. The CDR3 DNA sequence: TGTGCCAGCAGGGAGACAGGGGGCGCGATCACTGAAGCTTTCTTT. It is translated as CASRETGGAITEAFF.

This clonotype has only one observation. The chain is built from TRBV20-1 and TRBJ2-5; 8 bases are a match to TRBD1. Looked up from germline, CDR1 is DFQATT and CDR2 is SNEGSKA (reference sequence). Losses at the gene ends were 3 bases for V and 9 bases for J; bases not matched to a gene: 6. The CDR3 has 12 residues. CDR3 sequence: CSASDRGTPQYF. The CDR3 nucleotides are TGCAGTGCTAGCGACAGGGGAACGCCCCAGTACTTC.

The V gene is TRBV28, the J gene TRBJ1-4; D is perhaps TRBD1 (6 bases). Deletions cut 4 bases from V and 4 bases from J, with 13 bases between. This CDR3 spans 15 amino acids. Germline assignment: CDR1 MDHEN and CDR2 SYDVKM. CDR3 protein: CASSSADRFNEKLFF. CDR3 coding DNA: TGTGCCAGCAGTTCAGCGGACAGATTTAATGAAAAACTGTTTTTT.

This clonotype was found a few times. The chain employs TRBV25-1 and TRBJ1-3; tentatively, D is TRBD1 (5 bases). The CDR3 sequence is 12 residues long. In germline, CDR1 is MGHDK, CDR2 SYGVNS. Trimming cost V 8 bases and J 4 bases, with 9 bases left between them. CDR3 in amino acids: CASGTDGNTIYF. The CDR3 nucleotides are TGTGCCAGCGGGACTGACGGAAACACCATATATTTT.

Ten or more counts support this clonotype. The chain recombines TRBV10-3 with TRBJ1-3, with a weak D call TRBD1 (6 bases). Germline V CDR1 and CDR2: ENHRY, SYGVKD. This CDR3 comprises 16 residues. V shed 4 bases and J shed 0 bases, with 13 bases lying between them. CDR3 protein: CAISGQQGSSGNTIYF. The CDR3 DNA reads TGTGCCATCAGTGGCCAACAGGGTAGCTCTGGAAACACCATATATTTT.